These T cell receptor beta chains were read from a single sample in a study of blood T cell repertoires in COVID-19. This table comes from immunoSEQ multiplex PCR, and its TCRdb copy is limited to in-frame clones, with some not included. The data contain 350,000 to 400,000 clones, 90% of them singletons. Sequenced: peripheral blood. These receptors all come from a man younger than 35 with active or convalescent COVID-19. Both conserved end residues are part of each CDR3.

length,J,V,CDR3
16,TRBJ1-4,TRBV7-8,CASSLEGGSTNEKLFF
17,TRBJ2-1,TRBV7-8,CASSFYPGTSGTNEQFF
12,TRBJ1-1,TRBV6-5,CASRPGTGEAFF
14,TRBJ2-2,TRBV29-1,CSVAPTSNTGELFF
12,TRBJ2-1,TRBV12-3/TRBV12-4,CASSPGFNEQFF
13,TRBJ2-5,TRBV9,CASSPWAGETQYF
14,TRBJ1-1,TRBV7-9,CASSSQGVSSEAFF
13,TRBJ1-6,TRBV19,CASMGQGDSPLHF
14,TRBJ2-7,TRBV19,CASSGTGLSYEQYF
14,TRBJ1-1,TRBV7-9,CASIRTGGQIEAFF
15,TRBJ1-4,TRBV7-9,CASSLPDREGEKLFF
16,TRBJ2-1,TRBV9,CASSPWTLEGLNEQFF
15,TRBJ2-1,TRBV7-8,CASSLITGKVHEQFF
15,TRBJ1-1,TRBV20-1,CSASYRGRRNTEAFF
14,TRBJ2-2,TRBV7-6,CASSLGGNTGELFF
13,TRBJ1-5,TRBV6-5,CASKGDSNQPQHF
14,TRBJ2-7,TRBV19,CASSPQTGFGEQYF
13,TRBJ2-5,TRBV2,CASKGGQKETQYF
13,TRBJ2-5,TRBV27,CASSWAGQETQYF
16,TRBJ2-3,TRBV6-4,CASSNTGTGASDTQYF
13,TRBJ2-7,TRBV28,CASRDRGLYEQYF
11,TRBJ1-1,TRBV29-1,CSVVGNTEAFF
14,TRBJ2-3,TRBV2,CASSEGRDTDTQYF
14,TRBJ2-2,TRBV24-1,CATSDPGTPGELFF
16,TRBJ2-7,TRBV28,CASSSRRTALGDEQYF
14,TRBJ2-3,TRBV29-1,CSVEMRTDTDTQYF
17,TRBJ2-2,TRBV4-2,CASSQSWVEGRSGELFF